Listed here are 19 T cell receptor beta chains from one sample, sequenced in a study of Graves' ophthalmopathy and Graves' hyperthyroidism. The authors amplified TCR beta CDR3 regions from RNA transcripts. Investigators did first-round RT-PCR with HTBI primers, then second-round multiplex PCR. TCRdb redid the calling of the multiplex PCR reads with MiXCR, one entry per CDR3 protein. The table has some 200,000 distinct CDR3 sequences, roughly 29% seen once; the top ten hold 9.1%. Material for sequencing was peripheral blood. Every receptor here comes from a man over 45 with Graves' ophthalmopathy.

The sample holds many counts of this clonotype. The chain joins TRBV11-3 to TRBJ2-7; a weak D match, TRBD1 (6 bases). CDR3 length equals 14 residues. Per germline, CDR1 SGHNT and CDR2 YENEEA. Trimming removed 5 bases from V and 5 bases from J, with 16 bases in between. The CDR3 reads CASSPVQGRNEQYF. The CDR3 DNA sequence: TGTGCCAGCAGCCCCGTTCAGGGGAGAAACGAGCAGTACTTC.

The sample holds many counts of this clonotype. V and J are TRBV5-5 and TRBJ1-6; D is unclear. V lost 2 bases, J lost 6 bases, and 18 bases lay in between. This CDR3 contains 17 residues. Germline V lookup: CDR1 SGHKS, CDR2 YYEKEE (reference sequence). CDR3 in DNA: TGTGCCAGCAGCTTCTCCCTAATCATCCGGGGTAATTCACCCCTCCACTTT. Translation: CASSFSLIIRGNSPLHF.

The V call is TRBV11-2, the J call TRBJ2-7, with D unresolved. The germline CDR1 and CDR2 sequences are SGHAT and FQNNGV. Trimming removed 3 bases at V and 3 bases at J, with 15 bases between. This CDR3 comprises 15 residues. The CDR3 sequence: CASSFGSSYGYEQYF. CDR3 bases: TGTGCCAGCAGCTTCGGGTCTTCTTACGGCTACGAGCAGTACTTC.

Ten or more counts support this clonotype. The CDR3 nucleotides are TGCAGTGCTAGACGGGCGGGGGGCTCCTACGAGCAGTACTTC. It codes for CSARRAGGSYEQYF. The rearrangement uses TRBV20-1 and TRBJ2-7, with 8 bases identical to TRBD2. Germline lookup yields CDR1 DFQATT and CDR2 SNEGSKA (reference sequence). Trimming removed 2 bases from V and 0 bases from J; junction bases left unmatched: 3. The CDR3 runs to 14 residues.

This clonotype was seen repeatedly, ten times or more. The chain uses TRBV12-5 and TRBJ1-2; a weak D match, TRBD1 (6 bases). The CDR3 spans 14 residues. V lost 6 bases, J lost 1 base, and 12 bases lay in between. Germline-derived CDR1 and CDR2 are LGHNT and FRNRAP. The CDR3 sequence is CASGPRTDNYGYTF. The CDR3 DNA is TGTGCTAGTGGCCCTCGGACAGATAACTATGGCTACACCTTC.

This clonotype occurred many times. The chain has TRBV10-3 and TRBJ1-5; no clear D. V lost 6 bases and J 0 bases, leaving 9 bases between the germline ends. Germline V gene sequence: CDR1 ENHRY, CDR2 SYGVKD. The CDR3 covers 14 residues. The CDR3 nucleotides read TGTGCCATCAGAGATCCGCGTAGCAATCAGCCCCAGCATTTT. Translating gives CAIRDPRSNQPQHF.

This clonotype occurred a few times. The chain is built from TRBV6-1 and TRBJ2-7, with a weak D call TRBD1 (6 bases). Germline V gene data show CDR1 as MNHNS and CDR2 as SASEGT. The CDR3 has 13 residues. Trimming took 6 bases from V and 4 from J, leaving 13 bases between them. CDR3 sequence: CASRLGHRYEQYF. Here the CDR3 DNA reads TGTGCCAGCAGGTTGGGACACCGGTACGAGCAGTACTTC.

In its sample, this clonotype was seen many times. This chain uses TRBV5-1 with TRBJ2-5; 9 nucleotides match TRBD1. Losses at the gene ends were 0 bases for V and 1 base for J; bases not matched to a gene: 1. This CDR3 region has 15 residues. Germline assignment: CDR1 SGHRS and CDR2 YFSETQ. Written as DNA, the CDR3 is TGCGCCAGCAGCTTGGTGGGACAGGGCCAAGAGACCCAGTACTTC. Its translation is CASSLVGQGQETQYF.

This clonotype has a handful of counts. The CDR3 sequence: CASLGRTGGTEAFF. The CDR3 nucleotides read TGTGCCAGCCTGGGTCGGACAGGGGGCACTGAAGCTTTCTTT. This chain connects TRBV6-1 to TRBJ1-1, with 10 bases that match TRBD1. CDR1 is MNHNS and CDR2 is SASEGT in the germline V gene. Trimming took 8 bases from V and 4 from J; bases not matched to a gene: 7. The CDR3 covers 14 residues.

The gene calls are TRBV12-5 and TRBJ1-2; D not certain. V lost 7 bases and J lost 2, with 5 bases in between. Germline V gene data show CDR1 as LGHNT and CDR2 as FRNRAP. The CDR3 runs 11 residues. CDR3 DNA: TGTGCTAGTGCCCACAACTATGGCTACACCTTC. Protein sequence: CASAHNYGYTF.

This clonotype has at least ten counts. The chain joins TRBV12-3 or TRBV12-4 to TRBJ1-5, with D hard to call. V was cut by 2 bases and J by 4 bases, with 6 bases left in between. The CDR3 is 13 residues long. The CDR3 protein is CASSLSRNQPQHF. DNA for the CDR3: TGTGCCAGCAGTTTATCCCGGAATCAGCCCCAGCATTTT.

This clonotype was counted once. The chain carries TRBV28 and TRBJ2-5; D is possibly TRBD1 or TRBD2 (5 bases each). The V gene lost 4 bases and the J gene lost 0 bases, with 12 bases spanning the gap. CDR1 MDHEN and CDR2 SYDVKM come from the germline V gene. CDR3 length equals 15 residues. The CDR3 DNA reads TGTGCCAGCAGTTCCCGGGACCGATACCAAGAGACCCAGTACTTC. It codes for CASSSRDRYQETQYF.

The chain is built from TRBV6-2 or TRBV6-3 and TRBJ1-5; D gene unclear. The V gene lost 7 bases and the J gene lost 2 bases, with 24 bases spanning the gap. Germline V gives CDR1 MNHEY, CDR2 SVGEGT. The CDR3 totals 18 residues. The CDR3, as DNA: TGTGCCAGCACCGAGGGTGGGTCCTGGTCCTTAGGCAATCAGCCCCAGCATTTT. Its protein is CASTEGGSWSLGNQPQHF.

This clonotype was counted many times. This chain uses TRBV9 with TRBJ2-2; maybe TRBD2 (6 bases). V shed 2 bases and J shed 4 bases, with 9 bases lying between them. The germline V gene has CDR1 SGDLS and CDR2 YYNGEE. CDR3 size: 14 residues. This CDR3 reads CASSVGSGTGELFF. CDR3 bases: TGTGCCAGCAGCGTCGGGAGCGGCACCGGGGAGCTGTTTTTT.

For this clonotype: The junction shows a germline mismatch at one end, possibly a read error. The V gene is TRBV4-1, the J gene TRBJ1-1; D remains unclear. Germline loops: CDR1 MGHRA, CDR2 YSYEKL. This CDR3 is 14 amino acids long. DNA of the CDR3: TGCGCCAGCAGGCAAGGGTGGGGGAACACTGAAGCTTTCTTT. Its protein product is CASRQGWGNTEAFF.

In its sample, this clonotype was seen many times. This chain uses TRBV6-1 with TRBJ2-2; 8 positions agree with TRBD2. Trimming at V came to 8 bases and at J to 6 bases, leaving 5 bases not matched to a gene. Germline CDR1 reads MNHNS; CDR2 reads SASEGT. The CDR3 is 13 amino acids. CDR3 in amino acids: CASRTSPPGELFF. The DNA of the CDR3 is TGTGCCAGCCGGACTAGCCCGCCCGGGGAGCTGTTTTTT.

This clonotype appeared many times. This chain joins TRBV2 and TRBJ2-3, with 9 bases lining up with TRBD1. Germline assignment: CDR1 SNHLY and CDR2 FYNNEI. V shed 5 bases, J shed 5 bases, and the junction held 14 bases outside the gene matches. The CDR3 consists of 17 residues. CDR3 loop: CASSNPGTGLLGDTQYF. The DNA for the CDR3 is TGTGCCAGCAGTAACCCCGGGACAGGGCTTTTAGGAGATACGCAGTATTTT.

This clonotype was counted at least ten times. The J gene is TRBJ2-4, the V gene TRBV18; D is undetermined. The CDR3 loop spans 14 amino acids. V was cut by 3 bases and J by 9 bases, with 15 bases left in between. CDR1 is KGHSH, CDR2 LQKENI, per germline. The CDR3 loop reads CASSPGEQSPIQYF. As DNA, the CDR3 is TGTGCCAGCTCACCCGGCGAGCAGTCCCCCATTCAGTACTTC.

This clonotype showed up just once. The genes are TRBV6-1 and TRBJ2-5, with 8 nucleotides matching TRBD2. The junction had 9 bases not matched to a gene; V was cut back by 5 bases and J by 4 bases. This CDR3 region has 15 residues. Germline CDR1 is MNHNS and CDR2 is SASEGT. CDR3 loop: CASSPAAGEVETQYF. The CDR3 region has the DNA TGTGCCAGCAGTCCCGCAGCGGGAGAAGTAGAGACCCAGTACTTC.